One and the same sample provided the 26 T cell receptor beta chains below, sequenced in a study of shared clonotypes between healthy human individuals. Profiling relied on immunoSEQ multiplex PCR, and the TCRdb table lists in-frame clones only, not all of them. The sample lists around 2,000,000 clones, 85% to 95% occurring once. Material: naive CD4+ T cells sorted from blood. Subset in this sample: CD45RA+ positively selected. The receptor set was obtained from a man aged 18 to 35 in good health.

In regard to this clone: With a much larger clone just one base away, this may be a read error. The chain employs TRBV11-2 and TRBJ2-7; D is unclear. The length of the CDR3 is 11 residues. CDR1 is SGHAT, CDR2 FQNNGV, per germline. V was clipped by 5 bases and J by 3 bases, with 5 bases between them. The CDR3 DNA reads TGTGCCAGCAGCCGCTTCTACGAGCAGTACTTC. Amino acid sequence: CASSRFYEQYF.

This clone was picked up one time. The CDR3: CASSSDSQKGQPQHF. CDR3 in DNA: TGTGCCAGCAGCTCAGACAGTCAAAAGGGGCAGCCCCAGCATTTT. The chain joins TRBV7-2 to TRBJ1-5, with D perhaps TRBD1 (5 bases). Per germline, CDR1 SGHTA and CDR2 FQGNSA. The CDR3 runs 15 residues. Trimming pared 4 bases from V and 7 bases from J, leaving 17 bases between.

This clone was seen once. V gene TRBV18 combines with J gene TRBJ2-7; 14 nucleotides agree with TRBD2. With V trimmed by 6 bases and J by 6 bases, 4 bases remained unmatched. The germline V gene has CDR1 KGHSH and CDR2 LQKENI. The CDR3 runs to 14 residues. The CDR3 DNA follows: TGTGCCAGCTCCCCGGGACTAGCGGGAGCCGAGCAGTACTTC. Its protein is CASSPGLAGAEQYF.

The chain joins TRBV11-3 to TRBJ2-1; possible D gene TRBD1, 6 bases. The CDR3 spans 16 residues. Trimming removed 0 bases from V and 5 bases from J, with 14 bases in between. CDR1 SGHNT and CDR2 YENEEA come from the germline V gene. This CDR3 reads CASSLELQGLHNEQFF. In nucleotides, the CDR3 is TGTGCCAGCAGCTTAGAATTACAGGGTCTCCACAATGAGCAGTTCTTC.

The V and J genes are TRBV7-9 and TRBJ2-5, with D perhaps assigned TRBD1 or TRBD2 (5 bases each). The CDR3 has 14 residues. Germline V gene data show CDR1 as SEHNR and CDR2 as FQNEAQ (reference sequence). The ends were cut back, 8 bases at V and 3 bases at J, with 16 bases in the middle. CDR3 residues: CASGGPRVKETQYF. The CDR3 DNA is TGTGCCAGCGGGGGACCCCGGGTCAAAGAGACCCAGTACTTC.

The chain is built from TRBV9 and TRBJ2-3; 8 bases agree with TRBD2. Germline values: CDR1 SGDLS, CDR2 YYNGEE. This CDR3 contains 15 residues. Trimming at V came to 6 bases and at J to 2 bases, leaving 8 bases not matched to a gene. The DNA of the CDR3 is TGTGCCAGCACCCCCGGGACTAGGAACACAGATACGCAGTATTTT. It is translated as CASTPGTRNTDTQYF.

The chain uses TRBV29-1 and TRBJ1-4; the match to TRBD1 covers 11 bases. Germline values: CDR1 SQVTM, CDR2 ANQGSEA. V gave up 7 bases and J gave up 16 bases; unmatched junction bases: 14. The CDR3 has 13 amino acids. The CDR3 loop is CSAWGQGVRPPFF. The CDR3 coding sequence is TGCAGCGCCTGGGGACAGGGGGTGAGGCCCCCGTTTTTT.

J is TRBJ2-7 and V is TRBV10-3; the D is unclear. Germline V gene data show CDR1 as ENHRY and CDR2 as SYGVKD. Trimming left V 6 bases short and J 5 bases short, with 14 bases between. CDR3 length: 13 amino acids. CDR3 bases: TGTGCCATCAGGGTAGCACTCGGCCACGAGCAGTACTTC. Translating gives CAIRVALGHEQYF.

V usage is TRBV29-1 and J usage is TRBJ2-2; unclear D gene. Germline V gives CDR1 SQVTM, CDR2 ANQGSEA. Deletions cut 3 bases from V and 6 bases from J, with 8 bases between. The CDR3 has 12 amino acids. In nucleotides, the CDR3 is TGCAGCGTTGATCGTGGCGCCGGGGAGCTGTTTTTT. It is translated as CSVDRGAGELFF.

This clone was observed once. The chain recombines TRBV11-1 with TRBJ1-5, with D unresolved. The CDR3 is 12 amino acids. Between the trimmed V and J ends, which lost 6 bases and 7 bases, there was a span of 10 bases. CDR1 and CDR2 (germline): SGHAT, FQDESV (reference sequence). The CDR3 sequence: CASRLGPQPQHF. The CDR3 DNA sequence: TGTGCCAGCAGACTAGGGCCGCAGCCCCAGCATTTT.

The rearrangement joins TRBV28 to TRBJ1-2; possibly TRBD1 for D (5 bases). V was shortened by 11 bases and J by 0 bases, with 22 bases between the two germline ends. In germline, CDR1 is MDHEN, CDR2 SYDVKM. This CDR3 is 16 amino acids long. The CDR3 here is CASRGGGGGTNYGYTF. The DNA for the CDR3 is TGTGCCTCCCGGGGCGGCGGCGGAGGTACTAACTATGGCTACACCTTC.

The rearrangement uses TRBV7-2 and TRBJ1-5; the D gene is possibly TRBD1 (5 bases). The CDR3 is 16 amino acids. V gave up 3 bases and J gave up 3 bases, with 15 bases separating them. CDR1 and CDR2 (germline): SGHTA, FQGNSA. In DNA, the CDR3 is TGTGCCAGCAGCTTTTCCACCGGGACGCCCAATCAGCCCCAGCATTTT. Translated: CASSFSTGTPNQPQHF.

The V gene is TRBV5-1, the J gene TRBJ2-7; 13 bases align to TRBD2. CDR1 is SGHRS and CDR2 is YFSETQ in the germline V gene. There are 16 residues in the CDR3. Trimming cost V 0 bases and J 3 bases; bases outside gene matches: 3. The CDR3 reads CASSLGGTSGNYEQYF. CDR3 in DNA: TGCGCCAGCAGCTTGGGAGGGACTAGCGGGAACTACGAGCAGTACTTC.

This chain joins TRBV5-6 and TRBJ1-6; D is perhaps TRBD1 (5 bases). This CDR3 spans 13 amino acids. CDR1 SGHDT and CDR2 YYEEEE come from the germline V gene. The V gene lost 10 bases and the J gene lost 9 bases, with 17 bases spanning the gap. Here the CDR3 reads CAVTFGGASPLHF. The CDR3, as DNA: TGTGCCGTCACATTTGGGGGAGCTTCACCCCTCCACTTT. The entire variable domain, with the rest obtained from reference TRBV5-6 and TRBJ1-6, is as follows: DAGVTQSPTHLIKTRGQQVTLRCSPKSGHDTVSWYQQALGQGPQFIFQYYEEEERQRGNFPDRFSGHQFPNYSSELNVNALLLGDSALYLCAVTFGGASPLHFGNGTRLTVT.

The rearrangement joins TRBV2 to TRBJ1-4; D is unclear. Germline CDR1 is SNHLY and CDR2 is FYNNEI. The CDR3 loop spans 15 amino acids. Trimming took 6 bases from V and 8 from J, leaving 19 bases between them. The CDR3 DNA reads TGTGCCAGCAGCCCCCGGACTGGGAGTGGGGAAAAACTGTTTTTT. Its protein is CASSPRTGSGEKLFF.

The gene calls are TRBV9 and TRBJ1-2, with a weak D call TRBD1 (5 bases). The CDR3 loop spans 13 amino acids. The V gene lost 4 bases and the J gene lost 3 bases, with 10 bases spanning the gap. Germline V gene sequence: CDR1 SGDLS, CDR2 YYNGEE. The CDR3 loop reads CASSTRADYGYTF. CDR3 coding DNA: TGTGCCAGCAGCACCAGGGCGGACTATGGCTACACCTTC.

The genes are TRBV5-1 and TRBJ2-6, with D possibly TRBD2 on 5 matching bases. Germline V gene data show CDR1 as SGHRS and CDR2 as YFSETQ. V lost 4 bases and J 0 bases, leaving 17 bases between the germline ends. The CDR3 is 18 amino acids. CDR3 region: CASSLRRGLDSGANVLTF. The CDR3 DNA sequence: TGCGCCAGCAGCCTCCGGAGAGGGTTGGACTCTGGGGCCAACGTCCTGACTTTC.

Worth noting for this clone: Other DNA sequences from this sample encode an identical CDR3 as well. The DNA for the CDR3 is TGTGCCAGCAGCTTGGACAGGGGGCATTATGGCTACACCTTC. Translating it yields CASSLDRGHYGYTF. This rearrangement joins TRBV5-6 to TRBJ1-2; 9 bases map to TRBD1. This CDR3 is built from 14 residues. The J segment lost 5 bases and the V segment lost 0 bases, leaving 2 bases of the junction unmatched. In germline, CDR1 is SGHDT, CDR2 YYEEEE.

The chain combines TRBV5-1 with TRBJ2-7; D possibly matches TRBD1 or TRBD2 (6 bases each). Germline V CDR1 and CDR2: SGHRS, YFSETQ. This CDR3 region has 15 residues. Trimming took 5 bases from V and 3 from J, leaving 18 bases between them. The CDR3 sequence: CASRRGGNEGYEQYF. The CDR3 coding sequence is TGCGCCAGCAGGCGAGGGGGGAATGAGGGCTACGAGCAGTACTTC.

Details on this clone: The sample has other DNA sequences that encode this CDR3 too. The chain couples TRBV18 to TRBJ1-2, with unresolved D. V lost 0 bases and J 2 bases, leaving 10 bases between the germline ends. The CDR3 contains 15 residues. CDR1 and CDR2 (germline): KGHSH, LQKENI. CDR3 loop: CASSPPAAANYGYTF. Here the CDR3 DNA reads TGTGCCAGCTCACCACCGGCAGCAGCCAACTATGGCTACACCTTC.

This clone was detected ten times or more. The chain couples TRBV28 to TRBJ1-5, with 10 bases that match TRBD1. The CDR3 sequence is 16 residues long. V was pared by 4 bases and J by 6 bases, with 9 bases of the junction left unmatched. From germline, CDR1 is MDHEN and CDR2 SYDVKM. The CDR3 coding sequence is TGTGCCAGCAGTTCACCCGGGACAGGGGCCGGTCAGCCCCAGCATTTT. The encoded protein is CASSSPGTGAGQPQHF. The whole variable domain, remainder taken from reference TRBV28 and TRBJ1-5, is DVKVTQSSRYLVKRTGEKVFLECVQDMDHENMFWYRQDPGLGLRLIYFSYDVKMKEKGDIPEGYSVSREKKERFSLILESASTNQTSMYLCASSSPGTGAGQPQHFGDGTRLSIL.

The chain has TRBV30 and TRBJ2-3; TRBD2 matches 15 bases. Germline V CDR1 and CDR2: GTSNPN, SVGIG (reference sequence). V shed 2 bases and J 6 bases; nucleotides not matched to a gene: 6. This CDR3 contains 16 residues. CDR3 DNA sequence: TGTGCCTGGAGTCCCGGGACTAGCGGGGGGAAGGATACGCAGTATTTT. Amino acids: CAWSPGTSGGKDTQYF.

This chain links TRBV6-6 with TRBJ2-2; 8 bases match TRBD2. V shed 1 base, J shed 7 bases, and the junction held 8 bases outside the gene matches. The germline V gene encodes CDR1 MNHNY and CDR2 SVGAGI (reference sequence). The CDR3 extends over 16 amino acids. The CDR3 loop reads CASSYLSGGPIGELFF. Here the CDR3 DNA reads TGTGCCAGCAGTTACTTGTCGGGGGGGCCAATCGGGGAGCTGTTTTTT.

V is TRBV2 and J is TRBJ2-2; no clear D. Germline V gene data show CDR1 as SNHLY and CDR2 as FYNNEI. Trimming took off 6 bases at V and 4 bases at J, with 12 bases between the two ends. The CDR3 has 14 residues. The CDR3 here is CASRTTWGTGELFF. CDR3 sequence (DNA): TGTGCCAGCAGGACAACCTGGGGCACCGGGGAGCTGTTTTTT. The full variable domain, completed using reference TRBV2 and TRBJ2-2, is EPEVTQTPSHQVTQMGQEVILRCVPISNHLYFYWYRQILGQKVEFLVSFYNNEISEKSEIFDDQFSVERPDGSNFTLKIRSTKLEDSAMYFCASRTTWGTGELFFGEGSRLTVL.

The CDR3 region is CASSTGLANNEQFF. The CDR3 bases are TGTGCCAGCAGCACGGGACTAGCTAACAATGAGCAGTTCTTC. The chain recombines TRBV5-6 with TRBJ2-1; 9 bases map to TRBD2. CDR1 and CDR2 (germline): SGHDT, YYEEEE. The junction had 4 bases not matched to a gene; V was cut back by 4 bases and J by 5 bases. This CDR3 region has 14 residues.

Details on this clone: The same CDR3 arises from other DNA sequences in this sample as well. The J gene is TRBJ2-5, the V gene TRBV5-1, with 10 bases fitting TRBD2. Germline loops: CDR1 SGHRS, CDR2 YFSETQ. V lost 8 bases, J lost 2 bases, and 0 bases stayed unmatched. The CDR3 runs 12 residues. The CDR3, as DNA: TGCGCCAGTAGCGGGGGGCAAGAGACCCAGTACTTC. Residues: CASSGGQETQYF.